Below are 22 T cell receptor beta chains sequenced from a single sample in a study of Graves' ophthalmopathy and Graves' hyperthyroidism. Amplification from RNA transcripts yielded the TCR beta CDR3 regions. First-round RT-PCR with HTBI primers preceded a second-round multiplex PCR. TCRdb re-derived calls from the multiplex PCR reads in MiXCR, one entry per CDR3 protein. The repertoire holds roughly 700,000 distinct CDR3 sequences, with 40% as singletons. Sequenced sample: peripheral blood. All receptors come from an adult man with Graves' ophthalmopathy.

V and J are TRBV10-2 and TRBJ1-2; TRBD1 might be the D (6 bases). Per the germline V gene, CDR1 is WSHSY and CDR2 is SAAADI. This CDR3 region has 14 residues. Trimming left V 3 bases short and J 4 bases short, with 12 bases between. DNA of the CDR3: TGCGCCAGCAGTGATAACCGGGACACCTATGGCTACACCTTC. This translates into CASSDNRDTYGYTF.

The chain recombines TRBV20-1 with TRBJ1-5; D remains unclear. This CDR3 contains 16 residues. V shed 3 bases and J shed 7 bases, with 22 bases lying between them. CDR1 DFQATT and CDR2 SNEGSKA come from the germline V gene (reference sequence). CDR3 bases: TGCAGTGCTAGCGAAGAGAGGAACCGACGCGACCAGCCCCAGCATTTT. This translates into CSASEERNRRDQPQHF.

The CDR3 region has the DNA TGTGCCAGCAGTGAACAGGGCCTGGACACTGAAGCTTTCTTT. It codes for CASSEQGLDTEAFF. The chain employs TRBV11-1 and TRBJ1-1, with D perhaps matching TRBD1 (6 bases). CDR1 SGHAT and CDR2 FQDESV come from the germline V gene (reference sequence). This CDR3 has 14 amino acids. Trimming left V 6 bases short and J 3 bases short, with 14 bases between.

The sample holds a few counts of this clonotype. The chain carries TRBV12-3 or TRBV12-4 and TRBJ1-5; 10 positions match TRBD1. The trim removed 11 bases at V and 5 bases at J, leaving 9 bases unmatched. This CDR3 has 14 amino acids. The CDR3 here is CAPDPGTGDQPQHF. The CDR3 DNA is TGTGCCCCCGACCCCGGGACAGGGGATCAGCCCCAGCATTTT.

The rearrangement links TRBV2 to TRBJ1-1; D gene unclear. The CDR3 loop spans 14 amino acids. Germline lookup yields CDR1 SNHLY and CDR2 FYNNEI. V was cut by 5 bases and J by 10 bases, with 20 bases left in between. CDR3 loop: CASSLHVEVPGAFF. In DNA form, the CDR3 reads TGTGCCAGCAGTTTGCACGTCGAGGTACCGGGAGCTTTCTTT.

This clonotype was picked up a small number of times. V usage is TRBV11-2 and J usage is TRBJ2-2; 12 nucleotides align to TRBD2. The CDR3 extends over 22 amino acids. Germline CDR1 and CDR2: SGHAT and FQNNGV. V dropped 5 bases and J dropped 5; count of bases not matched to a gene: 24. CDR3: CASSRSLRDRASGRARTGELFF. In DNA form, the CDR3 reads TGTGCCAGCAGCCGCAGTCTCCGGGACAGGGCTAGCGGGAGGGCCCGGACCGGGGAGCTGTTTTTT.

This clonotype was seen ten or more times. The rearrangement uses TRBV19 and TRBJ1-1; possible D gene TRBD1, 6 bases. The CDR3 runs 12 residues. Germline V lookup: CDR1 LNHDA, CDR2 SQIVND (reference sequence). The germline V and J ends were trimmed by 3 bases and 5 bases, with 7 bases remaining between them. CDR3 in DNA: TGTGCCAGTAGTATCGACAGGACTGAAGCTTTCTTT. Translation gives CASSIDRTEAFF.

The chain couples TRBV29-1 to TRBJ1-2; D not resolved. Germline values: CDR1 SQVTM, CDR2 ANQGSEA. Trimming shortened V by 3 bases and J by 3 bases, and 11 bases separated the two germline ends. The CDR3 runs to 13 residues. The DNA of the CDR3 is TGCAGCGTTGAGGCGGATGGGTACTATGGCTACACCTTC. Translating it yields CSVEADGYYGYTF.

This clonotype was detected many times. The chain links TRBV7-9 to TRBJ1-2; 7 bases map to TRBD1. The CDR3 is 14 residues long. V lost 0 bases, J lost 4 bases, and 2 bases stayed unmatched. The germline gives CDR1 SEHNR, CDR2 FQNEAQ (reference sequence). This chain's CDR3 is CASSLAEGAYGYTF. For the CDR3, the DNA is TGTGCCAGCAGCTTAGCGGAGGGGGCCTATGGCTACACCTTC.

This clonotype was picked up a small number of times. The chain is built from TRBV28 and TRBJ2-5; 7 bases agree with TRBD1. Germline CDR1 MDHEN, CDR2 SYDVKM. V shed 5 bases, J shed 4 bases, and the junction held 4 bases outside the gene matches. CDR3 length: 13 amino acids. CDR3 residues: CASSEAGGETQYF. The CDR3 DNA reads TGTGCCAGCAGTGAGGCAGGGGGAGAGACCCAGTACTTC.

The chain has TRBV6-6 and TRBJ1-6, with D possibly TRBD1 on 6 matching bases. V dropped 2 bases and J dropped 6 bases, with 14 bases sitting between them. Germline CDR1 reads MNHNY; CDR2 reads SVGAGI (reference sequence). The CDR3 spans 16 residues. The CDR3 DNA follows: TGTGCCAGCAGTTACGGGGGGCGGGACACTAATTCACCCCTCCACTTT. Encoded protein: CASSYGGRDTNSPLHF.

Remarks on this clonotype: One end of the junction fails to match germline, which may point to a read error. The V call is TRBV7-9, the J call TRBJ2-7; D is possibly TRBD2 (6 bases). The CDR3 is made up of 15 amino acids. The germline CDR1 and CDR2 sequences are SEHNR and FQNEAQ (reference sequence). The CDR3 DNA follows: TGCGCCAGCAGCCAAGAGTGGACTACCATCTACGAGCAGTACTTC. This encodes CASSQEWTTIYEQYF.

This clonotype has more than one count but fewer than ten. The DNA of the CDR3 is TGTGCCAGCAGCGAGACAGGGAAGGGAGATCAGCCCCAGCATTTT. It translates to CASSETGKGDQPQHF. This chain links TRBV9 with TRBJ1-5; 7 nucleotides agree with TRBD1. Germline values: CDR1 SGDLS, CDR2 YYNGEE. The V segment lost 3 bases and the J segment 5 bases; nucleotides outside the gene matches: 8. This CDR3 has 15 amino acids.

The chain joins TRBV6-2 or TRBV6-3 to TRBJ1-2; the D is unclear. The V end lost 0 bases, the J end lost 4 bases, and 12 bases lay between the germline ends. This CDR3 is 15 amino acids long. The germline CDR1 and CDR2 sequences are MNHEY and SVGEGT. The CDR3: CASSYSDRLGYGYTF. CDR3 nucleotide sequence: TGTGCCAGCAGTTACTCCGACCGATTAGGCTATGGCTACACCTTC.

This clonotype was recorded many times. The genes are TRBV5-8 and TRBJ2-5; D perhaps matches TRBD2 (6 bases). Trimming removed 3 bases from V and 5 bases from J, with 20 bases in between. The CDR3 consists of 16 residues. Looked up from germline, CDR1 is SGHTS and CDR2 is YDEGEE. In DNA form, the CDR3 reads TGTGCCAGCAGCTACGGAGATACAGGCGCGGGGGAGACCCAGTACTTC. As protein: CASSYGDTGAGETQYF.

The chain carries TRBV25-1 and TRBJ1-1; 7 nucleotides align to TRBD1. CDR1 and CDR2 (germline): MGHDK, SYGVNS. After removal of 11 bases from V and 1 base from J, the junction contained 1 base not matched to a gene. This CDR3 contains 11 residues. The CDR3 DNA reads TGTGCCGGACAGGCGAACACTGAAGCTTTCTTT. Amino acid sequence: CAGQANTEAFF. The full variable domain, its missing parts supplied by reference TRBV25-1 and TRBJ1-1, is EADIYQTPRYLVIGTGKKITLECSQTMGHDKMYWYQQDPGMELHLIHYSYGVNSTEKGDLSSESTVSRIRTEHFPLTLESARPSHTSQYLCAGQANTEAFFGQGTRLTVV.

The rearrangement uses TRBV4-1 and TRBJ2-7, with 7 bases fitting TRBD1. The CDR3 sequence is 13 residues long. The germline V gene has CDR1 MGHRA and CDR2 YSYEKL. V trimming: 3 bases; J trimming: 6 bases; junction bases outside the gene matches: 5. CDR3 loop: CASSHEGAREQYF. DNA for the CDR3: TGCGCCAGCAGCCATGAGGGGGCACGCGAGCAGTACTTC.

There are a few counts of this clonotype. This sequence joins TRBV12-3 or TRBV12-4 and TRBJ1-6; 8 bases fit TRBD1. CDR3 length: 16 amino acids. J lost 8 bases, V lost 4 bases, and 10 bases had no gene match. The CDR3 DNA is TGTGCCAGCAGTTCGGAGACAGGGGCGCGAGATTCACCCCTCCACTTT. It encodes CASSSETGARDSPLHF.

This chain links TRBV20-1 with TRBJ2-5, with 8 nucleotides matching TRBD1. Looked up from germline, CDR1 is DFQATT and CDR2 is SNEGSKA (reference sequence). The J segment lost 5 bases and the V segment lost 2 bases, leaving 13 bases of the junction unmatched. CDR3 size: 16 residues. Here the CDR3 DNA reads TGCAGTGCTAGATTTAAGGACAGGGCTTACAATGAGACCCAGTACTTC. This sequence encodes CSARFKDRAYNETQYF.

The J gene is TRBJ2-2, the V gene TRBV7-9; TRBD1 matches 8 bases. CDR1 and CDR2 (germline): SEHNR, FQNEAQ (reference sequence). This CDR3 region has 14 residues. With 5 bases clipped from V and 3 bases from J, the junction kept 2 bases outside the gene matches. The CDR3 DNA sequence: TGTGCCAGCAGCACGGACAGGGACACCGGGGAGCTGTTTTTT. It is translated as CASSTDRDTGELFF.

This clonotype was recorded many times. The chain uses TRBV7-2 and TRBJ1-1; 7 bases are a match to TRBD1. V gave up 5 bases and J gave up 6 bases; unmatched junction bases: 6. The V gene's germline CDR1 is SGHTA and CDR2 FQGNSA. The CDR3 is 13 residues long. The chain's CDR3 is CASSTTGAAEAFF. In nucleotides, the CDR3 is TGTGCCAGCAGCACCACAGGGGCTGCTGAAGCTTTCTTT. Drawing the rest from reference TRBV7-2 and TRBJ1-1, the complete variable domain is GAGVSQSPSNKVTEKGKDVELRCDPISGHTALYWYRQSLGQGLEFLIYFQGNSAPDKSGLPSDRFSAERTGGSVSTLTIQRTQQEDSAVYLCASSTTGAAEAFFGQGTRLTVV.

This clonotype was seen repeatedly, ten times or more. The chain has TRBV11-2 and TRBJ1-2, with 7 bases matching TRBD1. In germline, CDR1 is SGHAT, CDR2 FQNNGV. Trimming took 0 bases from V and 8 from J; bases not matched to a gene: 9. The CDR3 totals 15 residues. The DNA for the CDR3 is TGTGCCAGCAGCTTAGATCACCGACAGGGAGACGGCTACACCTTC. The encoded protein is CASSLDHRQGDGYTF. The full variable domain, rest sourced from reference TRBV11-2 and TRBJ1-2, is EAGVAQSPRYKIIEKRQSVAFWCNPISGHATLYWYQQILGQGPKLLIQFQNNGVVDDSQLPKDRFSAERLKGVDSTLKIQPAKLEDSAVYLCASSLDHRQGDGYTFGSGTRLTVV.